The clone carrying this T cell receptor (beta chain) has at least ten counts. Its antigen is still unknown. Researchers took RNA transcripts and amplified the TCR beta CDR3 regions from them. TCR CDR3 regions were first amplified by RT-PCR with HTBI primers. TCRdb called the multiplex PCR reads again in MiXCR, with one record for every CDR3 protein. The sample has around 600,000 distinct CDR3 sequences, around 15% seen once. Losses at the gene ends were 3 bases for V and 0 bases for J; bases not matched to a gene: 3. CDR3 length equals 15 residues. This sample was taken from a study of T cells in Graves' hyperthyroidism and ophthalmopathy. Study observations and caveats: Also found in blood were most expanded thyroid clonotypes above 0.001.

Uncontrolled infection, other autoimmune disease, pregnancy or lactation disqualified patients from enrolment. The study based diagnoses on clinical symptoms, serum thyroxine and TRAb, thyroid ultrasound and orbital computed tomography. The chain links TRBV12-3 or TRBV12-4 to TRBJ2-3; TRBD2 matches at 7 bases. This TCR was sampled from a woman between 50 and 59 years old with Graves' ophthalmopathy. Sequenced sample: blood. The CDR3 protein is CASSFGGTSTDTQYF. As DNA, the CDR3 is TGTGCCAGCAGTTTCGGGGGGACTAGCACAGATACGCAGTATTTT.